This TCR beta chain was recovered during a study of T cells in Graves' hyperthyroidism and ophthalmopathy. Study-wide results and limits: Ophthalmopathy, as predicted by the model, came a median about seven months after the prediction. Expanded thyroid clonotypes (above 0.001) were mostly also found in blood.

This clonotype has a count of ten or more. The target antigen is unknown. Newly diagnosed hyperthyroidism patients aged 18 to 65 years had disease lasting under 2 months. From RNA transcripts, TCR beta CDR3 regions were amplified. Carried out on the TCR CDR3, a first-round RT-PCR used the HTBI primer set. A single record per CDR3 protein comes from TCRdb applying MiXCR to the multiplex PCR reads. The repertoire has approximately 210,000 distinct CDR3 sequences, under 20% of them found once; the top ten carry approximately 50%. The CDR3 spans 16 residues. The ends lost 5 bases at V and 2 bases at J; junction bases unmatched: 7. The V gene's germline CDR1 is SGHNT and CDR2 YYREEE (reference sequence).

The V and J genes are TRBV5-4 and TRBJ2-2; TRBD1 agrees at 9 bases. The TCR sequence derives from a man in his forties or fifties with Graves' hyperthyroidism. The specimen sequenced was blood. This chain's CDR3 is CASSFWTGVNTGELFF. The CDR3 DNA follows: TGTGCCAGCAGTTTCTGGACAGGGGTAAACACCGGGGAGCTGTTTTTT.